This T cell receptor beta chain is drawn from a study of metastatic and nonmetastatic thyroid tumors. Comment on this clone: No antigen is known for it.

Per the study methods: A classifier of distant metastasis in papillary thyroid cancer was built from CDR3 differences (across clinicopathological groups). TCRdb used MiXCR to call clones anew from the PCR reads. The V and J calls here are based on TCRdb, not the publication. The profile shows around 15,000 clones, around 21% of them singletons. Thyroid surgery was performed in patients who had received no treatment beforehand. The study, taken as a whole, reports: Benign nodules were reported to have significantly lower TCR beta diversity than malignant thyroid tumors, in blood and tumor.

CDR1 SGHRS and CDR2 YFSETQ come from the germline V gene. Trimming removed 5 bases at V and 5 bases at J, with 16 bases between. The CDR3 runs to 14 residues. The sample comprised adjacent normal tissue. The sequence came from a female donor with papillary thyroid cancer or a benign thyroid nodule (not recorded which). Some clones in this sample may be carry-over from other donors' samples. The chain carries TRBV5-1 and TRBJ1-1; possible D gene TRBD1, 6 bases. The CDR3, as DNA: TGCGCCAGCAGGAGTCAGGGGTCGTTGACTGAAGCTTTCTTT. It encodes CASRSQGSLTEAFF.